These 2 T cell receptor beta chains came from one sample sequenced in a study of T cell responses to AZD1222 COVID-19 vaccine. Profiled with immunoSEQ multiplex PCR; TCRdb holds only in-frame clones, not every one. The sample shows roughly 100,000 clones, 86% of them seen only once. The sequenced sample was peripheral blood, obtained 28 days after the second dose of the MenACWY control vaccine. Receptor source: an adult who received the MenACWY meningococcal vaccine as a control.

As DNA, the CDR3 is TGTGCCACCAGTGATTTGGAGGTCACAGATACGCAGTATTTT. The encoded protein is CATSDLEVTDTQYF. The V and J genes are TRBV24-1 and TRBJ2-3; D ambiguous. The CDR3 sequence is 14 residues long. The V end lost 0 bases, the J end lost 2 bases, and 5 bases lay between the germline ends. The germline V gene encodes CDR1 KGHDR and CDR2 SFDVKD.

The chain carries TRBV5-4 and TRBJ1-5, with D possibly TRBD1 on 5 matching bases. With 0 bases removed from V and 2 bases from J, the gap between germline ends came to 9 bases. The CDR3 runs to 15 residues. Germline V CDR1 and CDR2: SGHNT, YYREEE (reference sequence). The CDR3 loop is CASSLDGGGNQPQHF. CDR3 bases: TGTGCCAGCAGCTTGGACGGAGGGGGCAATCAGCCCCAGCATTTT.